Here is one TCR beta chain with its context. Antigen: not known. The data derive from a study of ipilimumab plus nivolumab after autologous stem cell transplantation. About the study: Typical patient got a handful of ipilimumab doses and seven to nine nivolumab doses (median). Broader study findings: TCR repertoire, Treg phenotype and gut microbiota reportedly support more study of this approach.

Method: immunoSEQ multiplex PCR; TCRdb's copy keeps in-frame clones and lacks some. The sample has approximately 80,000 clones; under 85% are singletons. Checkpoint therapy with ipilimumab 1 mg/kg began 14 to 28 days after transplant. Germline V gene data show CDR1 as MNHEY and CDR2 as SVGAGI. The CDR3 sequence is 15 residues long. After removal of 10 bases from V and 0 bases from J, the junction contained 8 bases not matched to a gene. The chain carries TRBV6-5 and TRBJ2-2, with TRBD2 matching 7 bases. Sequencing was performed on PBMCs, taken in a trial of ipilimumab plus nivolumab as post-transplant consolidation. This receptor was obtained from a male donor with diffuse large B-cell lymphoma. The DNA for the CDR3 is TGTGCCACCAAAGTGGCGGGGGCGAACACCGGGGAGCTGTTTTTT. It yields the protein CATKVAGANTGELFF.